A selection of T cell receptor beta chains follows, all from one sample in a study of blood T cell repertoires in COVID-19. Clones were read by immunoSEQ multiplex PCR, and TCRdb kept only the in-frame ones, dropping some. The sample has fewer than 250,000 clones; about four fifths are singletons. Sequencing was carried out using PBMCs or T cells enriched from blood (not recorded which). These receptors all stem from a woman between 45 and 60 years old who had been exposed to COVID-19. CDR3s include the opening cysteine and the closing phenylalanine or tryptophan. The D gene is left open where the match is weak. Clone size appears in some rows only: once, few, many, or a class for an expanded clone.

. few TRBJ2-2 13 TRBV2 CASSVIVTGELFF TGTGCCAGCAGTGTAATTGTAACCGGGGAGCTGTTTTTT
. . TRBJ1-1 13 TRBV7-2 CASSLAGVPEAFF TGTGCCAGCAGCTTAGCGGGCGTTCCAGAAGCTTTCTTT
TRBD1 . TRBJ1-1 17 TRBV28 CASSLPGTGFLSAEAFF TGTGCCAGCAGTTTACCCGGGACAGGATTCCTATCAGCTGAAGCTTTCTTT
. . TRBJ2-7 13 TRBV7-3 CASSLSGNSGQYF TGTGCCAGCAGCTTAAGCGGCAACTCTGGGCAGTACTTC
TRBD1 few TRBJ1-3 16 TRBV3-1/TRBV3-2 CASSQRPQGNGNTIYF TGTGCCAGCAGCCAAAGGCCACAGGGGAACGGAAACACCATATATTTT
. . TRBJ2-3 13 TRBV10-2 CATKGWETLEGYF TGCGCCACTAAGGGATGGGAGACACTGGAAGGGTATTTT
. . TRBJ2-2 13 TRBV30 CAGAQGVHGELFF TGTGCCGGAGCCCAAGGGGTCCACGGGGAGCTGTTTTTT
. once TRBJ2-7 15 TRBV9 CASSVGGTGSWEQYF TGTGCCAGCAGCGTGGGGGGGACAGGTTCTTGGGAGCAGTACTTC
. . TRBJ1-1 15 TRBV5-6 CASSFQGRGNTEAFF TGTGCCAGCAGCTTCCAGGGTAGGGGGAACACTGAAGCTTTCTTT
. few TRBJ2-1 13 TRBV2 CASASGRYNEQFF TGTGCCAGCGCTTCCGGGAGATACAATGAGCAGTTCTTC
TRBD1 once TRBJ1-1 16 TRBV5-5 CASSIRTGHVNTEAFF TGTGCCAGCAGCATACGGACAGGGCATGTGAACACTGAAGCTTTCTTT
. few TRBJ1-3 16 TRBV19 CASTPGVRRSGNTIYF TGTGCCAGTACTCCAGGGGTCCGACGCTCTGGAAACACCATATATTTT
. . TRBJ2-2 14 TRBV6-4 CASSAGESTGELFF TGTGCCAGCAGTGCGGGGGAGAGCACCGGGGAGCTGTTTTTT
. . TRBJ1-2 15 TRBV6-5 CASSSLMTAAYGYTF TGTGCCAGCAGTTCCCTTATGACAGCAGCCTATGGCTACACCTTC
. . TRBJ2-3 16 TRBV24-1 CATSPGGLLAQDTQYF TGTGCCACCAGTCCCGGAGGGCTCCTTGCCCAAGATACGCAGTATTTT
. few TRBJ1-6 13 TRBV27 CASSISYNSPLHF TGTGCCAGTTCCATCTCCTATAATTCACCCCTCCACTTT
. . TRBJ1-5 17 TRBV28 CASSSLGQGYSNQPQHF TGTGCCAGCAGTTCCCTGGGGCAGGGGTATAGCAATCAGCCCCAGCATTTT
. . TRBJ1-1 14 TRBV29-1 CSVGRRGENTEAFF TGCAGCGTTGGGAGACGGGGGGAGAACACTGAAGCTTTCTTT
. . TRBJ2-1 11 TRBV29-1 CSVEVRNEQFF TGCAGCGTTGAAGTCAGAAATGAGCAGTTCTTC
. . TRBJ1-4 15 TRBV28 CASSPQGGSLRKLFF TGTGCCAGCAGTCCACAAGGGGGTTCCCTCAGAAAACTGTTTTTT
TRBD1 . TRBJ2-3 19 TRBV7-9 CASSGGRVADRGPADTQYF TGTGCCAGCAGCGGGGGGCGAGTCGCCGACAGGGGGCCCGCAGATACGCAGTATTTT
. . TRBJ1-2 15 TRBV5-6 CASSLVTGPTYGYTF TGTGCCAGCAGCTTGGTGACAGGCCCTACCTATGGCTACACCTTC
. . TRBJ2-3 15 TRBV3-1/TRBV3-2 CASSPGAGITDTQYF TGTGCCAGCAGCCCCGGGGCGGGGATCACAGATACGCAGTATTTT
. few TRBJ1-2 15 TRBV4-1 CASSQDIIRTDGYTF TGCGCCAGCAGCCAAGATATAATTCGGACAGATGGCTACACCTTC
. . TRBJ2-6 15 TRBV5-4 CASSSFFSGANVLTF TGTGCCAGCAGCTCCTTCTTCTCTGGGGCCAACGTCCTGACTTTC
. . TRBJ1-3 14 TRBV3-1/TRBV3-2 CASSQKSAGNTIYF TGTGCCAGCAGCCAAAAGTCAGCTGGAAACACCATATATTTT
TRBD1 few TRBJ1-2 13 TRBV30 CAWSQGGNYGYTF TGTGCCTGGAGCCAGGGGGGTAACTATGGCTACACCTTC
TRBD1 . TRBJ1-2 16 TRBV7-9 CASRFTGQGRSYGYTF TGTGCCAGCAGATTTACGGGACAGGGCAGGTCCTATGGCTACACCTTC
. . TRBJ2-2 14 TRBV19 CASSIQGNTGELFF TGTGCCAGTAGTATCCAGGGGAACACCGGGGAGCTGTTTTTT
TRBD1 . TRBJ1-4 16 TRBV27 CASSLSIGQGGEKLFF TGTGCCAGCAGTTTATCGATCGGACAGGGAGGGGAAAAACTGTTTTTT
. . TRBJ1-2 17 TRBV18 CASSPLALGGTDYGYTF TGTGCCAGCTCACCTCTTGCCTTGGGAGGGACGGACTATGGCTACACCTTC
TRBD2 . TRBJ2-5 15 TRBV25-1 CASSEWGGGEETQYF TGTGCCAGCAGTGAATGGGGCGGGGGGGAAGAGACCCAGTACTTC
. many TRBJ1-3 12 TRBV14 CASSPGGYTIYF TGTGCCAGCAGCCCCGGCGGGTACACCATATATTTT
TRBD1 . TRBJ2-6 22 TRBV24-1 CATSPTSPGQGGGFSGANVLTF TGTGCCACCAGCCCTACCTCTCCGGGACAGGGGGGGGGCTTCTCTGGGGCCAACGTCCTGACTTTC
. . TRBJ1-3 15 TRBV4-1 CASSPSGEGGGTIYF TGCGCCAGCAGCCCGTCCGGGGAGGGCGGGGGGACCATATATTTT
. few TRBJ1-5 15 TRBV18 CASSLTQDSNQPQHF TGTGCCAGCTCACTAACCCAGGATAGCAATCAGCCCCAGCATTTT
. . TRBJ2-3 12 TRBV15 CATSSYTDTQYF TGTGCCACCAGCAGCTACACAGATACGCAGTATTTT